This T cell receptor (beta chain) is from a study of OX40 agonist ivuxolimab in advanced cancers. The overall study: All patients had ivuxolimab intravenously every 2 weeks at 0.01 to 10 mg/kg. General study points: At 0.1 to 3.0 mg/kg and by week 6, CD4+ and CD8+ T cells in the blood had expanded clonally. The mean number of expanded clones was higher in CD8+ T cells than in CD4+.

Patients with autoimmune history or systemic immunosuppression were excluded. The table came from immunoSEQ multiplex PCR; TCRdb's copy has only in-frame clones and leaves some out. The data hold 38,000 or so clones, with about 90% observed a single time. Concerning this clone itself: The antigen remains undetermined.

The TCR was taken from an adult with an advanced solid tumor such as melanoma, head and neck, liver or kidney cancer. This material consisted of CD4+ or CD8+ T cells sorted from blood, taken in a trial of the OX40 agonist ivuxolimab.

As DNA, the CDR3 is TGTGCCACCAGCCAAGGAGTTAGCAATCAGCCCCAGCATTTT. It specifies CATSQGVSNQPQHF. This chain joins TRBV15 and TRBJ1-5, with D hard to call. V lost 5 bases and J 0 bases, leaving 8 bases between the germline ends. Germline CDR1 reads LNHNV; CDR2 reads YYDKDF (reference sequence). The CDR3 is 14 amino acids.